The present T cell receptor beta chain was sequenced within a study of tumor-infiltrating lymphocytes in localized non-small cell lung cancer. Study-wide context: From each patient, both tumor and uninvolved lung, non-adjacent to tumor, were sampled. Study-level findings and limits: Different pieces of the same tissue were used for each assay. Tumors had more T cell infiltration than uninvolved lung, per TCRbeta sequencing and CD3 counts. Only some patients had TCR sequencing, depending on available tissue.

To note about this clone: The antigen is undetermined. Mismatch with germline at one junction end may stem from a read error.

Per germline, CDR1 SGHDT and CDR2 YYEEEE. There are 13 residues in the CDR3. The repertoire was sequenced with immunoSEQ multiplex PCR; TCRdb's copy has only in-frame clones and lacks some. The profile shows some 9,300 clones, about 77% of them singletons. The gene calls are TRBV5-6 and TRBJ2-5; TRBD1 aligns across 9 bases. The sequence was collected from a human donor with non-small cell lung cancer. The sample consisted of uninvolved lung tissue not adjacent to the tumor. In DNA form, the CDR3 reads TGTGCCAGCAGGTTGGGGACAGGGGAGACCCAGTACTTC. Protein: CASRLGTGETQYF. The full variable domain, completed using reference TRBV5-6 and TRBJ2-5, is DAGVTQSPTHLIKTRGQQVTLRCSPKSGHDTVSWYQQALGQGPQFIFQYYEEEERQRGNFPDRFSGHQFPNYSSELNVNALLLGDSALYLCASRLGTGETQYFGPGTRLLVL.